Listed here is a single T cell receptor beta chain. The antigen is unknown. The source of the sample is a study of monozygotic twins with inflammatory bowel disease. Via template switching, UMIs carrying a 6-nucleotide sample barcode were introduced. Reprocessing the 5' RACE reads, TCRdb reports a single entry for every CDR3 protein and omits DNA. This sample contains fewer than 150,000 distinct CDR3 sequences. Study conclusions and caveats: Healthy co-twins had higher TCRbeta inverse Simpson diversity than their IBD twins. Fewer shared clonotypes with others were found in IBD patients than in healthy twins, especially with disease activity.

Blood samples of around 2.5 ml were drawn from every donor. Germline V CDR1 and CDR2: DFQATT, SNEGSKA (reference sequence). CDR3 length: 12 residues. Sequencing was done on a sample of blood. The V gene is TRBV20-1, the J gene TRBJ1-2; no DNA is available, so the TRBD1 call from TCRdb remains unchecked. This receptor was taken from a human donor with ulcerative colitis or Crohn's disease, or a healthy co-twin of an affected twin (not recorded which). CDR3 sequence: CSATRGNYGYTF.